This T cell receptor (beta chain) was retrieved from a study of T cell changes during pregnancy in multiple sclerosis. This CDR3 is built from 14 residues. Trimming removed 6 bases from V and 5 bases from J; junction bases left unmatched: 8. CDR1 and CDR2 from the germline V gene are LGHNT and FRNRAP. Profiled with immunoSEQ multiplex PCR; TCRdb holds only in-frame clones, not every one. Of approximately 50,000 clones in the sample, approximately 91% are singletons; the top ten hold approximately 1.3%. This chain joins TRBV12-5 and TRBJ1-2; the match to TRBD1 covers 8 bases. Material: peripheral blood, obtained in the second trimester of pregnancy. The receptor was derived from a female donor with multiple sclerosis, enrolled in a pregnancy study. The CDR3 DNA sequence: TGTGCTAGTGGCCGAGGACAGGGTTCGTATGGCTACACCTTC. This encodes CASGRGQGSYGYTF.